Below, 9 T cell receptor beta chains from the same sample are listed, as sequenced in a study of response to subunit inactivated influenza vaccine. TCRdb ran MiXCR on the RT-PCR reads and lists one entry per CDR3 protein. This sample yields about 500,000 distinct CDR3 sequences, of which approximately 17% are seen a single time; 3% belongs to the top ten. The specimen was CD4+ T cells sorted from PBMCs, collected about 24 months after vaccination. Source of these receptors: a man aged 45 to 70 who received an inactivated influenza vaccine.

This chain connects TRBV5-4 to TRBJ2-7; no clear D gene. Germline values: CDR1 SGHNT, CDR2 YYREEE (reference sequence). The V end lost 4 bases, the J end lost 0 bases, and 14 bases lay between the germline ends. This CDR3 region has 15 residues. CDR3: CASSLETPPSYEQYF. The CDR3 DNA is TGTGCCAGCAGCCTGGAAACACCTCCCTCCTACGAGCAGTACTTC.

In this sample, this clonotype turned up a few times. The chain couples TRBV20-1 to TRBJ2-3, with TRBD1 as a possible D gene (5 bases). The CDR3 is 14 amino acids. CDR1 is DFQATT and CDR2 is SNEGSKA in the germline V gene (reference sequence). The germline V and J ends were trimmed by 3 bases and 0 bases, with 10 bases remaining between them. The chain's CDR3 is CSASYRGSTDTQYF. Here the CDR3 DNA reads TGCAGTGCTAGTTATAGGGGAAGCACAGATACGCAGTATTTT.

V usage is TRBV7-2 and J usage is TRBJ2-7, with unresolved D. This CDR3 has 14 amino acids. Germline CDR1 reads SGHTA; CDR2 reads FQGNSA. V was cut by 5 bases and J by 5 bases, with 16 bases left in between. The CDR3 DNA reads TGTGCCAGCAGCGCAAACCGGTACCCCGACGAGCAGTACTTC. Protein sequence: CASSANRYPDEQYF.

This chain joins TRBV6-1 and TRBJ2-5, with no clear D. Germline lookup yields CDR1 MNHNS and CDR2 SASEGT. V lost 2 bases and J lost 0, with 7 bases in between. The CDR3 covers 14 residues. CDR3 sequence: CASSERAYQETQYF. The CDR3 DNA reads as TGTGCCAGCAGTGAACGGGCGTACCAAGAGACCCAGTACTTC.

V is TRBV18 and J is TRBJ2-7; tentative D call: TRBD2 (5 bases). Germline V lookup: CDR1 KGHSH, CDR2 LQKENI. The CDR3 extends over 14 amino acids. The ends were cut back, 3 bases at V and 1 base at J, with 10 bases in the middle. The CDR3 DNA is TGTGCCAGCTCACCGGGAGCGGCATCCTACGAGCAGTACTTC. Encoded protein: CASSPGAASYEQYF. The full variable domain, its missing parts supplied by reference TRBV18 and TRBJ2-7, is NAGVMQNPRHLVRRRGQEARLRCSPMKGHSHVYWYRQLPEEGLKFMVYLQKENIIDESGMPKERFSAEFPKEGPSILRIQQVVRGDSAAYFCASSPGAASYEQYFGPGTRLTVT.

The chain links TRBV27 to TRBJ2-3; D call uncertain. Germline V gene sequence: CDR1 MNHEY, CDR2 SMNVEV (reference sequence). The CDR3 has 15 residues. The germline V and J ends were trimmed by 5 bases and 0 bases, with 12 bases remaining between them. CDR3 sequence: CASSPVGASTDTQYF. For the CDR3, the DNA is TGTGCCAGCAGTCCGGTGGGTGCTAGCACAGATACGCAGTATTTT.

This chain joins TRBV5-1 and TRBJ1-6; maybe TRBD1 (6 bases). Germline loops: CDR1 SGHRS, CDR2 YFSETQ. Trimming removed 0 bases at V and 13 bases at J, with 14 bases between. The CDR3 consists of 14 residues. CDR3: CASSLGDNRRPLHF. Written as DNA, the CDR3 is TGCGCCAGCAGCTTGGGGGACAACAGGCGGCCCCTCCACTTT. Full variable domain (outside the CDR3, taken from reference TRBV5-1 and TRBJ1-6): KAGVTQTPRYLIKTRGQQVTLSCSPISGHRSVSWYQQTPGQGLQFLFEYFSETQRNKGNFPGRFSGRQFSNSRSEMNVSTLELGDSALYLCASSLGDNRRPLHFGNGTRLTVT.

The chain uses TRBV12-3 or TRBV12-4 and TRBJ2-7, with 7 bases identical to TRBD1. The V and J ends lost 6 bases and 6 bases, in that order; junction bases with no gene match: 11. CDR3 length equals 14 residues. CDR3 nucleotides: TGTGCCAGCAGGGTACAGGGGTGGGGTTCCGAGCAGTACTTC. This translates into CASRVQGWGSEQYF.

V and J are TRBV27 and TRBJ2-7, with TRBD2 matching 7 bases. CDR3 length: 15 amino acids. The junction had 5 bases not matched to a gene; V was cut back by 0 bases and J by 3 bases. Germline CDR1 and CDR2: MNHEY and SMNVEV (reference sequence). The CDR3 sequence is CASSLSASGFYEQYF. CDR3 bases: TGTGCCAGCAGTTTATCGGCTAGCGGATTCTACGAGCAGTACTTC.